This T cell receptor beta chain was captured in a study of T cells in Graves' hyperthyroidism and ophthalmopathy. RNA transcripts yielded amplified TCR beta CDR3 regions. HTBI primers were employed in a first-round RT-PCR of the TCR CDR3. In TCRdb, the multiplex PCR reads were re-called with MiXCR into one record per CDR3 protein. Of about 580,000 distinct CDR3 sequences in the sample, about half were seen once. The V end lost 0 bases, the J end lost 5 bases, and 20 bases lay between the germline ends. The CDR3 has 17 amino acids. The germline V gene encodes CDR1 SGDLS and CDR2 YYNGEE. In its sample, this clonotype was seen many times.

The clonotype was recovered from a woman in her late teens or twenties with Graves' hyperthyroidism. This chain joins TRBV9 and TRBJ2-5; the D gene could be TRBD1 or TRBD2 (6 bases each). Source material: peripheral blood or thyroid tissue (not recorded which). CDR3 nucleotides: TGTGCCAGCAGCGTAGATGGAGGGGGACTGGCCAGGGAGACCCAGTACTTC. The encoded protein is CASSVDGGGLARETQYF.